What follows are 14 T cell receptor beta chains derived from one specimen sequenced in a study of cytomegalovirus exposure and HLA in healthy donors. PCR was performed using 60 Vbeta and 13 Jbeta primers. Using immunoSEQ multiplex PCR, the repertoire was profiled, and TCRdb retains in-frame clones only, with some absent. Of about 160,000 clones listed, 65% to 85% are singletons. Sequenced: PBMCs. The receptors stem from a boy aged 2 to 9 in good health and CMV-seronegative.

This chain uses TRBV7-8 with TRBJ2-1, with 9 bases that match TRBD2. The CDR3 has 16 residues. With V trimmed by 6 bases and J by 7 bases, 13 bases remained unmatched. Germline loops: CDR1 SGHVS, CDR2 FQNEAQ. CDR3 sequence reads: CASRAELAGGLNEQFF. DNA of the CDR3: TGTGCCAGCAGGGCCGAACTAGCGGGTGGGTTGAATGAGCAGTTCTTC.

The chain links TRBV5-1 to TRBJ2-7; weak D call: TRBD1 (6 bases). Germline V gene data show CDR1 as SGHRS and CDR2 as YFSETQ. V lost 7 bases and J 5 bases, leaving 13 bases between the germline ends. The CDR3 contains 12 residues. The CDR3 nucleotides read TGCGCCAGCGGATTCAGGGGCAACGAGCAGTACTTC. Amino acids: CASGFRGNEQYF.

The chain combines TRBV2 with TRBJ1-2; the match to TRBD1 covers 7 bases. The trim removed 10 bases at V and 7 bases at J, leaving 9 bases unmatched. The germline CDR1 and CDR2 sequences are SNHLY and FYNNEI. The CDR3 runs to 12 residues. The CDR3 sequence: CATDRERGGYTF. DNA of the CDR3: TGTGCCACCGACAGGGAACGGGGTGGCTACACCTTC.

The CDR3 protein is CASSTGTGPNEKLFF. The CDR3, as DNA: TGTGCCAGCAGCACTGGGACAGGGCCTAATGAAAAACTGTTTTTT. The J gene is TRBJ1-4, the V gene TRBV5-8, with TRBD1 matching 9 bases. The CDR3 has 15 amino acids. V was pared by 4 bases and J by 3 bases, with 4 bases of the junction left unmatched. Germline V CDR1 and CDR2: SGHTS, YDEGEE.

The genes are TRBV7-2 and TRBJ2-5; 7 bases fit TRBD1. Germline lookup yields CDR1 SGHTA and CDR2 FQGNSA. The CDR3 is 13 residues long. Trimming removed 4 bases from V and 3 bases from J; junction bases left unmatched: 2. CDR3 in amino acids: CASSSGTEETQYF. In DNA, the CDR3 is TGTGCCAGCAGCTCCGGGACAGAAGAGACCCAGTACTTC.

The CDR3 coding sequence is TGCGCCAGCAGCATGGGTGGGACAGAGGACAATGAGCAGTTCTTC. It translates to CASSMGGTEDNEQFF. The rearrangement links TRBV4-3 to TRBJ2-1; TRBD1 matches 7 bases. V dropped 5 bases and J dropped 5; count of bases not matched to a gene: 9. This CDR3 region has 15 residues. Per the germline V gene, CDR1 is LGHNA and CDR2 is YSLEER.

The chain uses TRBV25-1 and TRBJ2-3, with D perhaps matching TRBD1 (6 bases). The CDR3 is made up of 15 amino acids. V lost 6 bases and J 2 bases, leaving 15 bases between the germline ends. Germline lookup yields CDR1 MGHDK and CDR2 SYGVNS. The CDR3 sequence: CASSSGVGATDTQYF. CDR3 DNA: TGTGCCAGCAGCTCAGGGGTGGGGGCCACAGATACGCAGTATTTT.

Written as DNA, the CDR3 is TGTGCCAGCAGCTACCGAGCGGGGGTGGAGACCCAGTACTTC. This translates into CASSYRAGVETQYF. The chain recombines TRBV5-4 with TRBJ2-5, with 8 positions matching TRBD2. V lost 3 bases to trimming and J lost 5 bases; unmatched junction nucleotides: 6. CDR1 and CDR2 from the germline V gene are SGHNT and YYREEE (reference sequence). CDR3 size: 14 residues.

The chain employs TRBV4-2 and TRBJ1-1; no clear D. V lost 0 bases, J lost 0 bases, and 8 bases lay in between. CDR3 size: 15 residues. Germline CDR1 and CDR2: LGHNA and YNFKEQ. This chain's CDR3 is CASSQDERVNTEAFF. The CDR3 DNA reads as TGTGCCAGCAGCCAAGACGAGCGGGTGAACACTGAAGCTTTCTTT.

The rearrangement joins TRBV7-7 to TRBJ2-5; D is unresolved. The V gene's germline CDR1 is SSHAT and CDR2 FNYEAQ (reference sequence). The CDR3 covers 11 residues. Trimming removed 11 bases from V and 5 bases from J, with 12 bases in between. The CDR3 DNA sequence: TGTGCCGTACCGTTGGAGGAGACCCAGTACTTC. Its protein is CAVPLEETQYF.

This chain links TRBV6-5 with TRBJ2-3, with TRBD2 matching over 7 bases. The CDR3 contains 14 residues. Germline V gene data show CDR1 as MNHEY and CDR2 as SVGAGI. The J segment lost 0 bases and the V segment lost 8 bases, leaving 5 bases of the junction unmatched. The CDR3 spells CASGGERSTDTQYF. DNA for the CDR3: TGTGCCAGCGGGGGGGAGAGGAGCACAGATACGCAGTATTTT.

This sequence joins TRBV19 and TRBJ1-6, with 7 bases lining up with TRBD1. V lost 3 bases and J lost 7; bases outside the gene matches: 3. The germline CDR1 and CDR2 sequences are LNHDA and SQIVND (reference sequence). The CDR3 contains 14 residues. The CDR3 DNA reads as TGTGCCAGTAGTATTCAGGGGGAGAATTCACCCCTCCACTTT. Translated: CASSIQGENSPLHF.

This clone was counted only a few times. J is TRBJ1-1 and V is TRBV27; 11 bases align to TRBD1. This CDR3 spans 15 amino acids. Trimming cost V 2 bases and J 5 bases; bases outside gene matches: 4. The germline gives CDR1 MNHEY, CDR2 SMNVEV (reference sequence). This chain's CDR3 is CASSLRTGGKTEAFF. CDR3 bases: TGTGCCAGCAGTTTACGGACAGGGGGCAAGACTGAAGCTTTCTTT.

The table lists this clone with a few counts. The CDR3, as DNA: TGTGCCAGCTCACCACAGTGGTCGATCACAGGGGGAAACACCGGGGAGCTGTTTTTT. This gives the protein CASSPQWSITGGNTGELFF. This chain uses TRBV18 with TRBJ2-2; TRBD1 agrees at 8 bases. Germline V gives CDR1 KGHSH, CDR2 LQKENI. V dropped 1 base and J dropped 2; count of bases not matched to a gene: 12. CDR3 length: 19 amino acids.